This T cell receptor beta chain came from a study of T-cell memory formation after mild COVID-19. Study-wide results and caveats: Chiefly within CM and EM were the contracting CD4+ clones; CD8+ ones were within EMRA.

There are 19 residues in the CDR3. Germline values: CDR1 SSHAT, CDR2 FNYEAQ (reference sequence). V dropped 0 bases and J dropped 0; count of bases not matched to a gene: 11. TCRdb recomputed calls from the 5' RACE reads with MiXCR, one row per CDR3 protein. This sample has roughly 86,000 distinct CDR3 sequences; roughly 15% occur once, and the top ten carry around two fifths. To note about this clonotype: The antigen is not known.

The specimen was PBMCs or a T cell subset sorted from them (not recorded which). The V call is TRBV7-7, the J call TRBJ2-3; 8 bases are a match to TRBD2. The sequence was collected from a man between 18 and 35 years old who had mild COVID-19 (a few samples of this study predate the infection). Cell type and time point are not known. The CDR3 coding sequence is TGTGCCAGCAGCTTAGCGCTTGGAGAGCGGGGGTCTAGCACAGATACGCAGTATTTT. Amino acids: CASSLALGERGSSTDTQYF.